A single sample is the source of the 28 T cell receptor beta chains below, sequenced in a study of T cell repertoires in cytomegalovirus infection. TCRdb called the reads again in MiXCR, with one record for every CDR3 protein. The data hold fewer than 550,000 distinct CDR3 sequences, with about 11% observed a single time. Sequences were obtained from PBMCs. The source is a human donor in good health (CMV status not recorded). Some clones in this sample may be carry-over from other donors' samples.

This clonotype was counted ten times or more. The V and J genes are TRBV11-1 and TRBJ1-1; D is unclear. This CDR3 is 17 amino acids long. V was clipped by 1 base and J by 7 bases, with 22 bases between them. In germline, CDR1 is SGHAT, CDR2 FQDESV (reference sequence). The CDR3 loop is CASSLERNSRAADEAFF. Written as DNA, the CDR3 is TGTGCCAGCAGCTTAGAGAGGAACAGTCGGGCGGCGGATGAAGCTTTCTTT. Based on the CDR3 plus reference TRBV11-1 and TRBJ1-1, the full variable domain is EAEVAQSPRYKITEKSQAVAFWCDPISGHATLYWYRQILGQGPELLVQFQDESVVDDSQLPKDRFSAERLKGVDSTLKIQPAELGDSAMYLCASSLERNSRAADEAFFGQGTRLTVV.

This clonotype was seen at least ten times. The junction departs from the called germline gene at one end, perhaps through a read error. The gene calls are TRBV7-7 and TRBJ2-2; possibly TRBD2 for D (6 bases). The CDR3 is 16 residues long. CDR1 SSHAT and CDR2 FNYEAQ come from the germline V gene (reference sequence). In DNA, the CDR3 is TGTGCTAGCAGCTTGGGAGGATGGGAAGGAACCGGGGAGCTGTTTTTT. This encodes CASSLGGWEGTGELFF. Together with reference TRBV7-7 and TRBJ2-2, the CDR3 gives the full variable domain: GAGVSQSPRYKVTKRGQDVTLRCDPISSHATLYWYQQALGQGPEFLTYFNYEAQPDKSGLPSDRFSAERPEGSISTLTIQRTEQRDSAMYRCASSLGGWEGTGELFFGEGSRLTVL.

The chain couples TRBV28 to TRBJ1-2, with D unclear. The CDR3 contains 13 residues. Germline loops: CDR1 MDHEN, CDR2 SYDVKM. V gave up 2 bases and J gave up 8 bases, with 12 bases separating them. The CDR3 DNA sequence: TGTGCCAGCAGTTTAACCGGGTCCGGCGGCTACACCTTC. Translated: CASSLTGSGGYTF.

The V and J genes are TRBV6-5 and TRBJ2-1, with D perhaps matching TRBD1 (5 bases). V lost 6 bases, J lost 0 bases, and 15 bases lay in between. The CDR3 length is 16 residues. Germline CDR1 and CDR2: MNHEY and SVGAGI. The CDR3 protein is CASSDVRGSSYNEQFF. The DNA for the CDR3 is TGTGCCAGCAGCGACGTTAGGGGTAGCTCCTACAATGAGCAGTTCTTC.

This clonotype was detected many times. The rearrangement links TRBV2 to TRBJ1-2; D ambiguous. Germline CDR1 and CDR2: SNHLY and FYNNEI. The germline V and J ends were trimmed by 11 bases and 7 bases, with 17 bases remaining between them. The CDR3 runs 12 residues. CDR3 protein: CAYDKPDGGYTF. CDR3 nucleotide sequence: TGTGCCTACGACAAGCCTGATGGTGGCTACACCTTC.

This clonotype occurred many times. V gene TRBV19 combines with J gene TRBJ1-1; no reliable D call. With 5 bases removed from V and 4 bases from J, the gap between germline ends came to 14 bases. CDR1 and CDR2 (germline): LNHDA, SQIVND (reference sequence). The CDR3 totals 14 residues. For the CDR3, the DNA is TGTGCCAGTAGTCCCCAGGTCGAGGCCACTGAAGCTTTCTTT. Translated, it gives CASSPQVEATEAFF.

The J gene is TRBJ2-5, the V gene TRBV5-5, with a tentative D call TRBD2 (6 bases). The V end lost 3 bases, the J end lost 2 bases, and 17 bases lay between the germline ends. Germline lookup yields CDR1 SGHKS and CDR2 YYEKEE (reference sequence). The CDR3 is made up of 16 amino acids. The CDR3: CASSWTLAELQETQYF. The CDR3 nucleotides read TGTGCCAGCAGCTGGACCTTAGCGGAACTACAAGAGACCCAGTACTTC.

J is TRBJ2-5 and V is TRBV7-9, with D possibly called TRBD1 or TRBD2 (5 bases each). V was clipped by 4 bases and J by 2 bases, with 17 bases between them. CDR1 and CDR2 from the germline V gene are SEHNR and FQNEAQ (reference sequence). This CDR3 region has 16 residues. The CDR3 region is CASSYIGAASQETQYF. CDR3 coding DNA: TGTGCCAGCAGCTACATCGGGGCAGCTTCACAAGAGACCCAGTACTTC.

This chain uses TRBV2 with TRBJ2-3, with TRBD1 as a possible D gene (6 bases). In germline, CDR1 is SNHLY, CDR2 FYNNEI. V shed 5 bases and J shed 1 base, with 13 bases lying between them. The CDR3 contains 15 residues. CDR3 region: CASSPKGVGTDTQYF. The CDR3 DNA is TGTGCCAGCAGTCCCAAGGGGGTGGGCACAGATACGCAGTATTTT. Full variable domain (remainder filled in from reference TRBV2 and TRBJ2-3): EPEVTQTPSHQVTQMGQEVILRCVPISNHLYFYWYRQILGQKVEFLVSFYNNEISEKSEIFDDQFSVERPDGSNFTLKIRSTKLEDSAMYFCASSPKGVGTDTQYFGPGTRLTVL.

In its sample, this clonotype was seen many times. The V call is TRBV6-1, the J call TRBJ2-3; 7 bases map to TRBD2. Germline V gene lookup returns CDR1 MNHNS and CDR2 SASEGT. The CDR3 consists of 13 residues. V trimming: 11 bases; J trimming: 2 bases; junction bases outside the gene matches: 7. The CDR3 reads CASSRDYTDTQYF. The CDR3 DNA sequence: TGTGCCTCCAGCCGGGACTACACAGATACGCAGTATTTT.

This clonotype was seen repeatedly, ten times or more. The rearrangement links TRBV10-3 to TRBJ1-1; 7 nucleotides align to TRBD1. Germline CDR1 ENHRY, CDR2 SYGVKD. Trimming cost V 6 bases and J 3 bases; bases outside gene matches: 1. The CDR3 is 12 amino acids. For the CDR3, the DNA is TGTGCCATCAGGGACAGGTACACTGAAGCTTTCTTT. Translating it yields CAIRDRYTEAFF.

This clonotype was seen a few times. This sequence joins TRBV19 and TRBJ1-1; D is uncertain. V dropped 2 bases and J dropped 7 bases, with 8 bases sitting between them. Germline V gene lookup returns CDR1 LNHDA and CDR2 SQIVND (reference sequence). This CDR3 region has 12 residues. The CDR3 sequence: CASSIPEDEAFF. CDR3 DNA: TGTGCCAGTAGTATACCGGAGGATGAAGCTTTCTTT.

There are many counts of this clonotype. The V and J genes are TRBV19 and TRBJ2-5, with 9 nucleotides matching TRBD1. Trimming at V came to 7 bases and at J to 2 bases, leaving 5 bases not matched to a gene. From germline, CDR1 is LNHDA and CDR2 SQIVND (reference sequence). The CDR3 length is 14 residues. In DNA form, the CDR3 reads TGTGCCAGTAACACAGGGGGCCAGCAAGAGACCCAGTACTTC. This encodes CASNTGGQQETQYF. Full variable domain (remainder filled in from reference TRBV19 and TRBJ2-5): DGGITQSPKYLFRKEGQNVTLSCEQNLNHDAMYWYRQDPGQGLRLIYYSQIVNDFQKGDIAEGYSVSREKKESFPLTVTSAQKNPTAFYLCASNTGGQQETQYFGPGTRLLVL.

In the case of this clonotype: At one end the junction does not follow the germline gene, possibly because of a read error. The chain couples TRBV4-2 to TRBJ1-2, with a tentative D call TRBD1 (5 bases). This CDR3 region has 14 residues. The V gene's germline CDR1 is LGHNA and CDR2 YNFKEQ. CDR3 coding DNA: TGTGCCAGCAGCCATTATGACAGAAGAGATGGCTTCACCTTC. Translating gives CASSHYDRRDGFTF.

This clonotype appeared many times. The chain uses TRBV11-2 and TRBJ1-4; D gene uncertain. V was pared by 1 base and J by 0 bases, with 6 bases between. CDR1 and CDR2 (germline): SGHAT, FQNNGV. The CDR3 contains 15 residues. The CDR3 nucleotides are TGTGCCAGCAGCTTAGGAGCTTCAACTAATGAAAAACTGTTTTTT. Encoded protein: CASSLGASTNEKLFF.

This clonotype was counted at least ten times. This chain connects TRBV7-8 to TRBJ1-5; D gene ambiguous. CDR1 and CDR2 from the germline V gene are SGHVS and FQNEAQ. CDR3 length: 16 residues. Deletions cut 1 base from V and 0 bases from J, with 10 bases between. The CDR3: CASSLVETYSNQPQHF. The CDR3, as DNA: TGTGCCAGCAGCTTAGTCGAAACCTATAGCAATCAGCCCCAGCATTTT.

This clonotype was picked up a small number of times. The chain couples TRBV3-1 to TRBJ1-5; 9 bases fit TRBD1. This CDR3 contains 15 residues. Per the germline V gene, CDR1 is LGHDT and CDR2 is YNNKEL (reference sequence). Trimming took 4 bases from V and 7 from J; bases not matched to a gene: 8. CDR3: CASSPTGGMDQPQHF. The CDR3 nucleotides are TGTGCCAGCAGCCCGACAGGGGGGATGGACCAGCCCCAGCATTTT. Looking up the rest from reference TRBV3-1 and TRBJ1-5 gives the full variable domain: DTAVSQTPKYLVTQMGNDKSIKCEQNLGHDTMYWYKQDSKKFLKIMFSYNNKELIINETVPNRFSPKSPDKAHLNLHINSLELGDSAVYFCASSPTGGMDQPQHFGDGTRLSIL.

This clonotype was counted a few times. The genes are TRBV15 and TRBJ1-2; no clear D. V was cut by 0 bases and J by 0 bases, with 14 bases left in between. Looked up from germline, CDR1 is LNHNV and CDR2 is YYDKDF (reference sequence). The CDR3 sequence is 17 residues long. Written as DNA, the CDR3 is TGTGCCACCAGCAGAGATAGGAAGGCACAAGCTAACTATGGCTACACCTTC. It is translated as CATSRDRKAQANYGYTF.

This clonotype occurred many times. CDR3 in DNA: TGTGCCAGTAAAGAGACCCAGTACTTC. Protein: CASKETQYF. This chain uses TRBV19 with TRBJ2-5; D is unresolved. Trimming stripped 7 bases from V and 3 bases from J, with 0 bases between. This CDR3 contains 9 residues. Germline V gene sequence: CDR1 LNHDA, CDR2 SQIVND (reference sequence).

This clonotype has at least ten counts. The chain uses TRBV7-3 and TRBJ2-2, with TRBD1 as a possible D gene (5 bases). The CDR3 spans 16 residues. V lost 5 bases, J lost 2 bases, and 15 bases lay in between. The germline V gene encodes CDR1 SGHTA and CDR2 FQGTGA. CDR3 loop: CASSPRTTQNTGELFF. The DNA for the CDR3 is TGTGCCAGCAGCCCCCGGACAACCCAAAACACCGGGGAGCTGTTTTTT.

The J gene is TRBJ1-2, the V gene TRBV10-3; D not certain. V lost 6 bases to trimming and J lost 6 bases, with 2 bases between them. Germline values: CDR1 ENHRY, CDR2 SYGVKD. This CDR3 region has 9 residues. The chain's CDR3 is CAIRDGYTF. The CDR3 bases are TGTGCCATCAGGGATGGCTACACCTTC.

This chain connects TRBV5-1 to TRBJ2-1; D is perhaps TRBD1 or TRBD2 (6 bases each). V was shortened by 0 bases and J by 2 bases, with 15 bases between the two germline ends. CDR1 is SGHRS, CDR2 YFSETQ, per germline. This CDR3 spans 17 amino acids. The DNA of the CDR3 is TGCGCCAGCAGCTTGGTAAGGGGGGCGGAGGCCTACAATGAGCAGTTCTTC. Its protein is CASSLVRGAEAYNEQFF.

This clonotype was observed at least ten times. The chain links TRBV18 to TRBJ2-1; no firm D call. The ends were cut back, 1 base at V and 7 bases at J, with 11 bases in the middle. Looked up from germline, CDR1 is KGHSH and CDR2 is LQKENI. CDR3 length equals 14 residues. The CDR3 protein is CASSPRVGSNEQFF. CDR3 nucleotide sequence: TGTGCCAGCTCACCACGGGTGGGATCGAATGAGCAGTTCTTC. The entire variable domain, with the rest obtained from reference TRBV18 and TRBJ2-1, is as follows: NAGVMQNPRHLVRRRGQEARLRCSPMKGHSHVYWYRQLPEEGLKFMVYLQKENIIDESGMPKERFSAEFPKEGPSILRIQQVVRGDSAAYFCASSPRVGSNEQFFGPGTRLTVL.

This clonotype was observed many times. The chain couples TRBV11-2 to TRBJ2-1, with D maybe TRBD1 (6 bases). The CDR3 has 16 amino acids. V lost 4 bases, J lost 4 bases, and 17 bases lay in between. CDR1 and CDR2 from the germline V gene are SGHAT and FQNNGV. CDR3 in amino acids: CASSSTDSPGYNEQFF. The CDR3 nucleotides are TGTGCCAGCAGCTCGACGGACAGCCCAGGTTACAATGAGCAGTTCTTC.

The table lists this clonotype with many counts. This chain joins TRBV7-2 and TRBJ2-5; the D gene is possibly TRBD2 (5 bases). CDR3 size: 14 residues. Trimming removed 5 bases at V and 4 bases at J, with 14 bases between. The germline V gene has CDR1 SGHTA and CDR2 FQGNSA. The CDR3: CASSNRRTRETQYF. For the CDR3, the DNA is TGTGCCAGCAGCAACCGACGGACTCGAGAGACCCAGTACTTC.

Many counts were recorded for this clonotype. The chain recombines TRBV25-1 with TRBJ2-3, with TRBD2 as a possible D gene (6 bases). Germline CDR1 reads MGHDK; CDR2 reads SYGVNS. The CDR3 loop spans 15 amino acids. The germline V and J ends were trimmed by 5 bases and 3 bases, with 15 bases remaining between them. CDR3 sequence reads: CASSSSLGSTDTQYF. The CDR3, as DNA: TGTGCCAGCAGTTCCTCCCTCGGGAGTACAGATACGCAGTATTTT.

This clonotype turned up a few times. The chain joins TRBV29-1 to TRBJ2-6; D ambiguous. The CDR3 contains 12 residues. Trimming pared 3 bases from V and 5 bases from J, leaving 5 bases between. The germline gives CDR1 SQVTM, CDR2 ANQGSEA. CDR3 bases: TGCAGCGTTGAGCTACGGGCCAACGTCCTGACTTTC. Translated, it gives CSVELRANVLTF.

This clonotype was observed a handful of times. The chain carries TRBV4-2 and TRBJ2-7; D remains ambiguous. In germline, CDR1 is LGHNA, CDR2 YNFKEQ. Trimming took off 3 bases at V and 4 bases at J, with 10 bases between the two ends. There are 13 residues in the CDR3. This chain's CDR3 is CASSHPMGYEQYF. The CDR3 DNA reads TGTGCCAGCAGCCACCCTATGGGGTACGAGCAGTACTTC.